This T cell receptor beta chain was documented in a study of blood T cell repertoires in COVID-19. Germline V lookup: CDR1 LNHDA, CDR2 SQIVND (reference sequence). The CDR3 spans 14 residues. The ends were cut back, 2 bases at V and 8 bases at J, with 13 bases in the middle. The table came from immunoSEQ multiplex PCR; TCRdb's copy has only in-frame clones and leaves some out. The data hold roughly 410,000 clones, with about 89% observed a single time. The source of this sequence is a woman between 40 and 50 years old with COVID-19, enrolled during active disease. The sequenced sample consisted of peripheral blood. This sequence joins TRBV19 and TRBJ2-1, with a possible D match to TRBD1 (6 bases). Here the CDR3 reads CASSINRARDEQFF. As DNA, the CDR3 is TGTGCCAGTAGTATAAACAGGGCAAGGGATGAGCAGTTCTTC.